This T cell receptor beta chain derives from a study of regulatory T cells in long-lasting Graves disease. Both iRepertoire HTBI primers and Arm-PCR of CDR3 regions were used to build the TCR beta libraries. TCRdb fed the multiplex PCR reads into MiXCR, producing one record per CDR3 protein. The table records a few hundred thousand distinct CDR3 sequences, roughly a quarter of them present only once. Findings and caveats of the study: Favored gene segments in persistent disease were TRBV28, TRBJ1-2 and TRBJ2-5. Having few samples may have compromised the accuracy.

Time point meaning: persistent/refractory GD, antithyroid drugs over 5 years with positive TRAb. Preparation of the TCR library used RNA extracted from PBMCs. This clonotype was seen only a few times. Antigen: not known. V was shortened by 7 bases and J by 6 bases, with 19 bases between the two germline ends. This CDR3 is 13 amino acids long. Germline-derived CDR1 and CDR2 are SQVTM and ANQGSEA. The sequence was obtained from a female donor with Graves disease. The chain uses TRBV29-1 and TRBJ2-7; D may be TRBD1 (6 bases). The input for sequencing was peripheral blood mononuclear cells (PBMCs), taken when the disease was refractory, from a patient treated with antithyroid drugs. The CDR3 coding sequence is TGCAGCGCCAGACAGGCCACCCCTGGCGAGCAGTACTTC. Its translation: CSARQATPGEQYF.